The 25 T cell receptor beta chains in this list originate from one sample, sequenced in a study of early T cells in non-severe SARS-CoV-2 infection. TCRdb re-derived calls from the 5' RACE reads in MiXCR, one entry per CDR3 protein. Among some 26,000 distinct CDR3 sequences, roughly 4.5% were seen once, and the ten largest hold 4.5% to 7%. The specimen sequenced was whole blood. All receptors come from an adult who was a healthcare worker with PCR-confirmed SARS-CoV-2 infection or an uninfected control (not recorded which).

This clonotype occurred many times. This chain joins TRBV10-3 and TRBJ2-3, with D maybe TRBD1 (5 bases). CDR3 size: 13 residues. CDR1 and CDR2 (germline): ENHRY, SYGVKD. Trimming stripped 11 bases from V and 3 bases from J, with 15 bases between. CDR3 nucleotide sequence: TGTGCCTTATCCGGCCAGGGTACAGATACGCAGTATTTT. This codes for CALSGQGTDTQYF.

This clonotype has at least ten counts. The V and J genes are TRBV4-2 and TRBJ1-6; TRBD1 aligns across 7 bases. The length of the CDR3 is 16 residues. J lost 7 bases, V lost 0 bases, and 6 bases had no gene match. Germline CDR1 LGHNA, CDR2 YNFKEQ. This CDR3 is CASSQDNRGYNSPLHF. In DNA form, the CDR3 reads TGTGCCAGCAGCCAAGATAACAGGGGATACAATTCACCCCTCCACTTT.

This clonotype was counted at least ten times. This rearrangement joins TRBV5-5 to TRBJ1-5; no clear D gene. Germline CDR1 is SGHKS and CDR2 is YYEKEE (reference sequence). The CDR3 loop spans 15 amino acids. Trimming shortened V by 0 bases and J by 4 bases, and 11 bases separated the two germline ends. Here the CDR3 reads CASSLGWAANQPQHF. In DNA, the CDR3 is TGTGCCAGCAGCTTGGGGTGGGCAGCTAATCAGCCCCAGCATTTT.

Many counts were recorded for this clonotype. The CDR3 sequence: CASSLDRRAYSNQPQHF. Here the CDR3 DNA reads TGTGCCAGCAGCTTAGATCGCAGGGCGTATAGCAATCAGCCCCAGCATTTT. V and J are TRBV5-5 and TRBJ1-5, with a weak D call TRBD1 (5 bases). Germline CDR1 SGHKS, CDR2 YYEKEE (reference sequence). Trimming shortened V by 2 bases and J by 0 bases, and 15 bases separated the two germline ends. The CDR3 loop spans 17 amino acids.

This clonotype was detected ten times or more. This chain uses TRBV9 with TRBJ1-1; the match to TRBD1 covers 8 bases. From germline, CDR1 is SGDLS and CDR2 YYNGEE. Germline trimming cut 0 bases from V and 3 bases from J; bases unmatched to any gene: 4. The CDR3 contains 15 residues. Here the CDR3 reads CASSVGTGMDTEAFF. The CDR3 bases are TGTGCCAGCAGCGTAGGGACAGGGATGGACACTGAAGCTTTCTTT.

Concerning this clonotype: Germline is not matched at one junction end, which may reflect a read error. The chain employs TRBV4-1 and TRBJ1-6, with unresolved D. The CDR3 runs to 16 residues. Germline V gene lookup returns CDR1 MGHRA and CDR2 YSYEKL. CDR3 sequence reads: CASSLIAGNYNSPLHF. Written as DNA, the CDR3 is TGCGCCAGCAGCCTCATTGCGGGAAACTATAATTCACCCCTCCATTTT.

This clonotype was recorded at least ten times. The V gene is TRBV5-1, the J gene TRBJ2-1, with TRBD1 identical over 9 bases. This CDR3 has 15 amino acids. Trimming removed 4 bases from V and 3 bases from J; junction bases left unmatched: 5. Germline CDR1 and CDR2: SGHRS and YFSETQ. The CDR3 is CASSTGTGNYNEQFF. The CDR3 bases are TGCGCCAGCAGCACCGGGACAGGGAACTACAATGAGCAGTTCTTC.

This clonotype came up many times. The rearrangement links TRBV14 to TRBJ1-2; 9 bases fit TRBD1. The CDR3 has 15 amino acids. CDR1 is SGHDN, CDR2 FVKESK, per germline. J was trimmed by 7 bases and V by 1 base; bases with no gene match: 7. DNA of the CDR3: TGTGCCAGCAGCCAAGCCGGGACAGGGATCGGTGGCTACACCTTC. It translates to CASSQAGTGIGGYTF.

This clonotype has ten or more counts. For the CDR3, the DNA is TGTGCCAGCAGTTCCCACAGCGCCTACGAGCAGTACTTC. Its translation: CASSSHSAYEQYF. V gene TRBV6-5 combines with J gene TRBJ2-7; the D is unclear. The V end lost 4 bases, the J end lost 2 bases, and 9 bases lay between the germline ends. CDR3 length: 13 residues. Germline V gene data show CDR1 as MNHEY and CDR2 as SVGAGI.

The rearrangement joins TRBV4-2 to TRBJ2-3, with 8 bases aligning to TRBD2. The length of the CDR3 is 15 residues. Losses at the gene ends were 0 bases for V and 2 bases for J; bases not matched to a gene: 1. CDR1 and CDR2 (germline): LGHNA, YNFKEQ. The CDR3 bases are TGTGCCAGCAGCCAAGAGCGGGGGGACACAGATACGCAGTATTTT. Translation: CASSQERGDTDTQYF.

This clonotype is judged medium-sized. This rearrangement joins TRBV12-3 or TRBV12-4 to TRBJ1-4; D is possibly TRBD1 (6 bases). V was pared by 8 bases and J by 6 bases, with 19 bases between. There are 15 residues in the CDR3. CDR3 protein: CASAHVGARDEKLFF. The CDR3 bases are TGTGCCAGCGCTCACGTGGGGGCGCGGGATGAAAAACTGTTTTTT.

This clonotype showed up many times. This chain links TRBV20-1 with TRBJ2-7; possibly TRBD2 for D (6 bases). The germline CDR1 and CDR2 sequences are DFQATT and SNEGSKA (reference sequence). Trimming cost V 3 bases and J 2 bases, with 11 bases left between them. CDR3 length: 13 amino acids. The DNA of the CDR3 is TGCAGTGCTAGGCAGGGAGGACCCTACGAGCAGTACTTC. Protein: CSARQGGPYEQYF.

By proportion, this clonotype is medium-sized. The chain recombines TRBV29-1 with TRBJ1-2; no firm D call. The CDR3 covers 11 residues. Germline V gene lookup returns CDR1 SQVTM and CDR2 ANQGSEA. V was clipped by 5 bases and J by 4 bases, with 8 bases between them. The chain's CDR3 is CSVLAIYGYTF. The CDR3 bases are TGCAGCGTTCTGGCTATCTATGGCTACACCTTC.

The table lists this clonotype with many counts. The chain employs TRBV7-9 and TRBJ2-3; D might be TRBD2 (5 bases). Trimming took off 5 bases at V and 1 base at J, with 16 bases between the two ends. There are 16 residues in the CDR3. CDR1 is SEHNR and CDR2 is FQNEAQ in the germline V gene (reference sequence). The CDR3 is CASSPRSSVGTDTQYF. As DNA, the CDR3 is TGTGCCAGCAGCCCCCGTAGTAGCGTGGGCACAGATACGCAGTATTTT.

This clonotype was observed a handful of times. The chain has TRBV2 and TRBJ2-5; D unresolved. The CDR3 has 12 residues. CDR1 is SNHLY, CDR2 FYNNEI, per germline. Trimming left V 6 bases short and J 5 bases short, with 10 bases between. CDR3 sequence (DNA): TGTGCCAGCAGCCCAGATGGGGAGACCCAGTACTTC. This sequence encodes CASSPDGETQYF.

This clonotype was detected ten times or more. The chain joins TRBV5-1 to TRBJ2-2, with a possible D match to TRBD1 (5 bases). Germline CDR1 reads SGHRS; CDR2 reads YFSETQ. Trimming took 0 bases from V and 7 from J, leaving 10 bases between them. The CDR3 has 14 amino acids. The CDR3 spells CASSLAEDIGELFF. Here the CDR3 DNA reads TGCGCCAGCAGCTTGGCCGAGGACATCGGGGAGCTGTTTTTT.

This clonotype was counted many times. The CDR3 DNA reads as TGTGCCAGCAGCCCATGGACAGCGAACACCGGGGAGCTGTTTTTT. As protein: CASSPWTANTGELFF. The V gene is TRBV7-9, the J gene TRBJ2-2; a possible D gene is TRBD1 (6 bases). The length of the CDR3 is 15 residues. Germline V CDR1 and CDR2: SEHNR, FQNEAQ (reference sequence). V was clipped by 5 bases and J by 0 bases, with 10 bases between them.

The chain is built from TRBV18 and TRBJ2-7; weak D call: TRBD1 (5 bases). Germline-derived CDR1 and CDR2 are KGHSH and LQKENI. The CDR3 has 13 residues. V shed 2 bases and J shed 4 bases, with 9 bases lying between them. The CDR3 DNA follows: TGTGCCAGCTCACCATCGCAGGGTTACGAGCAGTACTTC. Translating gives CASSPSQGYEQYF. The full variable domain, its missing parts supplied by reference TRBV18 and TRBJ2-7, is NAGVMQNPRHLVRRRGQEARLRCSPMKGHSHVYWYRQLPEEGLKFMVYLQKENIIDESGMPKERFSAEFPKEGPSILRIQQVVRGDSAAYFCASSPSQGYEQYFGPGTRLTVT.

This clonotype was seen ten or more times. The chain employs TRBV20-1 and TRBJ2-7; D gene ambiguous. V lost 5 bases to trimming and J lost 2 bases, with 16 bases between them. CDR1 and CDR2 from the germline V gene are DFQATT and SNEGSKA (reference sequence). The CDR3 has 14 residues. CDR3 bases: TGCAGTGCTGCGAGTGAGAGAAGAGCCTACGAGCAGTACTTC. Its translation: CSAASERRAYEQYF.

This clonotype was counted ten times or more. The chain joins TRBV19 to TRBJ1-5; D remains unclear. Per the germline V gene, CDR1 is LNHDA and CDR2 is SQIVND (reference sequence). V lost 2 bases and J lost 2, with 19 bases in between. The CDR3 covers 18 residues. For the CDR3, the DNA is TGTGCCAGTAGTATATATCCCGGTAACCCGGAGGGCAATCAGCCCCAGCATTTT. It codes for CASSIYPGNPEGNQPQHF.

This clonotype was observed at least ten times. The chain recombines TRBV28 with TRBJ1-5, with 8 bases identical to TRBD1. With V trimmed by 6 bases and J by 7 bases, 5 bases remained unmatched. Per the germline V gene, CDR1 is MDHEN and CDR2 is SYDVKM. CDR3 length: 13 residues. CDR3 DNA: TGTGCCAGCAGGAAAACAGGGGGGCAGCCCCAGCATTTT. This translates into CASRKTGGQPQHF.

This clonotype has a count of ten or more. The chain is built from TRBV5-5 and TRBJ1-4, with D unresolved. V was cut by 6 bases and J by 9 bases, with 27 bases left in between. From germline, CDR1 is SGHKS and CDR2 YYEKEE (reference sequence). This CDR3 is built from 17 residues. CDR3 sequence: CASTTARNYIAGQKLFF. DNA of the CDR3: TGTGCCAGCACCACCGCTCGGAACTACATCGCCGGCCAAAAACTGTTTTTT. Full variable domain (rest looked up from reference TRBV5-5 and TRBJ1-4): DAGVTQSPTHLIKTRGQQVTLRCSPISGHKSVSWYQQVLGQGPQFIFQYYEKEERGRGNFPDRFSARQFPNYSSELNVNALLLGDSALYLCASTTARNYIAGQKLFFGSGTQLSVL.

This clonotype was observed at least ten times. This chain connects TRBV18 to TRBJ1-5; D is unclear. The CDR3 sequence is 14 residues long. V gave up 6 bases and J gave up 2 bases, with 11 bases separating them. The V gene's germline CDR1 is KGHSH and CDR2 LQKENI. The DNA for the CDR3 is TGTGCCAGCTCCAGGTCGGATGGCAATCAGCCCCAGCATTTT. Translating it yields CASSRSDGNQPQHF. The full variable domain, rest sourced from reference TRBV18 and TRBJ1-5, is NAGVMQNPRHLVRRRGQEARLRCSPMKGHSHVYWYRQLPEEGLKFMVYLQKENIIDESGMPKERFSAEFPKEGPSILRIQQVVRGDSAAYFCASSRSDGNQPQHFGDGTRLSIL.

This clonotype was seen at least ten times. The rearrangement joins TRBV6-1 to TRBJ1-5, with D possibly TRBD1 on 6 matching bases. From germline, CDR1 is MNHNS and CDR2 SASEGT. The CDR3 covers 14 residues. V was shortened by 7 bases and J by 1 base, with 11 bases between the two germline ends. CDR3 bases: TGTGCCAGCAATCCCACAGGGAGCAATCAGCCCCAGCATTTT. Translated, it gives CASNPTGSNQPQHF.

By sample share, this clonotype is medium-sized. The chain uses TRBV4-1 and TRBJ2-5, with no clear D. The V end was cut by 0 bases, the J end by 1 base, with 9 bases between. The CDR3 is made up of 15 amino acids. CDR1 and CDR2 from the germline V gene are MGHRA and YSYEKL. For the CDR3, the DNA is TGCGCCAGCAGCCAAGATATCGCACTCCAAGAGACCCAGTACTTC. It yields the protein CASSQDIALQETQYF.